The 26 T cell receptor beta chains given below trace back to one sample, sequenced in a study of blood T cell repertoires in COVID-19. The data were produced by immunoSEQ multiplex PCR, yet TCRdb's version contains in-frame clones alone and is incomplete. The repertoire has 300,000 to 350,000 clones, around nine tenths of them found once; the top ten carry about 7%. Specimen: peripheral blood. The receptors stem from a woman aged 70-85 years with COVID-19, enrolled during active disease.

J is TRBJ1-1 and V is TRBV2; no reliable D call. The CDR3 extends over 13 amino acids. Trimming stripped 6 bases from V and 1 base from J, with 9 bases between. The germline V gene encodes CDR1 SNHLY and CDR2 FYNNEI. CDR3 DNA: TGTGCCAGCAGCCTGACATGGAACACTGAAGCTTTCTTT. Amino acid sequence: CASSLTWNTEAFF.

V usage is TRBV5-1 and J usage is TRBJ1-2, with 9 positions matching TRBD1. The length of the CDR3 is 17 residues. Germline CDR1 SGHRS, CDR2 YFSETQ. With V trimmed by 4 bases and J by 0 bases, 10 bases remained unmatched. The CDR3 nucleotides read TGCGCCAGCAGCCTTCGGACAGGGGCCGTAGCTAACTATGGCTACACCTTC. Translating it yields CASSLRTGAVANYGYTF.

The chain employs TRBV13 and TRBJ2-1; 7 nucleotides line up with TRBD2. The CDR3 loop spans 15 amino acids. Germline V gene data show CDR1 as PRHDT and CDR2 as FYEKMQ (reference sequence). With V trimmed by 2 bases and J by 4 bases, 5 bases remained unmatched. CDR3 in amino acids: CASSLSGTNYNEQFF. The CDR3 nucleotides are TGTGCCAGCAGCTTATCCGGGACTAATTACAATGAGCAGTTCTTC.

This chain links TRBV3-1 (or the pseudogene TRBV3-2) with TRBJ2-3; TRBD2 matches at 10 bases. Unmatched junction bases numbered 4, after V lost 5 bases and J lost 2 bases. The germline V gene has CDR1 LGHDT and CDR2 YNNKEL (reference sequence). The CDR3 loop spans 15 amino acids. CDR3 nucleotide sequence: TGTGCCAGCAGCGCTACTAGCGGGGCCACAGATACGCAGTATTTT. This translates into CASSATSGATDTQYF.

This clone was observed a single time. The chain employs TRBV19 and TRBJ2-3, with 9 bases identical to TRBD1. This CDR3 comprises 15 residues. The germline V gene encodes CDR1 LNHDA and CDR2 SQIVND (reference sequence). Losses at the gene ends were 6 bases for V and 3 bases for J; bases not matched to a gene: 7. CDR3 in DNA: TGTGCCAGTAGATTGTCACAGGGGGCTACAGATACGCAGTATTTT. It specifies CASRLSQGATDTQYF.

The genes are TRBV5-1 and TRBJ2-3, with TRBD2 matching over 8 bases. V lost 2 bases and J lost 4; bases outside the gene matches: 3. The germline V gene encodes CDR1 SGHRS and CDR2 YFSETQ. CDR3 length: 14 amino acids. This chain's CDR3 is CASSFTSGSDTQYF. Written as DNA, the CDR3 is TGCGCCAGCAGCTTTACTAGCGGCTCAGATACGCAGTATTTT.

This sequence joins TRBV7-3 and TRBJ1-1; no clear D. The V gene's germline CDR1 is SGHTA and CDR2 FQGTGA. CDR3 length: 13 residues. The ends were cut back, 0 bases at V and 3 bases at J, with 5 bases in the middle. CDR3 coding DNA: TGTGCCAGCAGCTTAACCCCCGACACTGAAGCTTTCTTT. This encodes CASSLTPDTEAFF.

The rearrangement links TRBV6-5 to TRBJ2-3; TRBD2 matches 9 bases. Germline V lookup: CDR1 MNHEY, CDR2 SVGAGI. Trimming cost V 0 bases and J 2 bases; bases outside gene matches: 3. This CDR3 is built from 16 residues. CDR3 amino acids: CASSYSQRGATDTQYF. The CDR3 DNA reads TGTGCCAGCAGTTACTCGCAGCGGGGGGCCACAGATACGCAGTATTTT.

The CDR3 loop reads CASSWRQGGNEKLFF. DNA of the CDR3: TGTGCCAGCAGCTGGAGACAGGGGGGTAATGAAAAACTGTTTTTT. This chain uses TRBV5-5 with TRBJ1-4; the match to TRBD1 covers 9 bases. V dropped 3 bases and J dropped 4; count of bases not matched to a gene: 4. Germline V gene sequence: CDR1 SGHKS, CDR2 YYEKEE (reference sequence). The CDR3 extends over 15 amino acids.

This chain uses TRBV6-5 with TRBJ1-1; 10 nucleotides line up with TRBD1. CDR1 and CDR2 (germline): MNHEY, SVGAGI. V trimming: 6 bases; J trimming: 5 bases; junction bases outside the gene matches: 9. The CDR3 contains 15 residues. The CDR3 loop is CASRGGQGSNTEAFF. Written as DNA, the CDR3 is TGTGCCAGCAGGGGGGGACAGGGGTCGAATACTGAAGCTTTCTTT.

The chain combines TRBV13 with TRBJ2-3; the D gene is possibly TRBD1 (6 bases). CDR1 and CDR2 from the germline V gene are PRHDT and FYEKMQ (reference sequence). The CDR3 is 16 residues long. Trimming took off 5 bases at V and 2 bases at J, with 17 bases between the two ends. The CDR3, as DNA: TGTGCCAGCAGCCCACGGACAGCATATAACACAGATACGCAGTATTTT. Amino acid sequence: CASSPRTAYNTDTQYF. Using reference TRBV13 and TRBJ2-3 for the parts outside the CDR3, the full variable domain is AAGVIQSPRHLIKEKRETATLKCYPIPRHDTVYWYQQGPGQDPQFLISFYEKMQSDKGSIPDRFSAQQFSDYHSELNMSSLELGDSALYFCASSPRTAYNTDTQYFGPGTRLTVL.

This chain uses TRBV9 with TRBJ2-3; 11 bases are a match to TRBD2. The ends lost 3 bases at V and 4 bases at J; junction bases unmatched: 7. The length of the CDR3 is 16 residues. Germline V gene sequence: CDR1 SGDLS, CDR2 YYNGEE. CDR3 nucleotides: TGTGCCAGCAGCGCCTTAGCGGGGGGGCCGGCAGATACGCAGTATTTT. It yields the protein CASSALAGGPADTQYF.

The chain's CDR3 is CASSLERGPYNEQFF. The CDR3 DNA follows: TGTGCCAGCAGCTTAGAGCGGGGGCCTTACAATGAGCAGTTCTTC. The chain combines TRBV7-2 with TRBJ2-1; 8 nucleotides align to TRBD2. The CDR3 is 15 residues long. CDR1 and CDR2 from the germline V gene are SGHTA and FQGNSA. The ends lost 1 base at V and 4 bases at J; junction bases unmatched: 3.

The chain carries TRBV5-4 and TRBJ2-1, with D maybe TRBD1 (6 bases). V lost 1 base to trimming and J lost 2 bases, with 13 bases between them. This CDR3 is built from 16 residues. Germline CDR1 is SGHNT and CDR2 is YYREEE (reference sequence). In DNA, the CDR3 is TGTGCCAGCAGCTTGCCCCGGACAGAAGCCTACAATGAGCAGTTCTTC. Its translation: CASSLPRTEAYNEQFF.

The J gene is TRBJ2-7, the V gene TRBV29-1; D is possibly TRBD1 (5 bases). CDR1 and CDR2 (germline): SQVTM, ANQGSEA. V was shortened by 3 bases and J by 2 bases, with 11 bases between the two germline ends. The CDR3 sequence is 13 residues long. CDR3 sequence reads: CSVEGQGAYEQYF. The CDR3 DNA reads as TGCAGCGTTGAGGGTCAGGGTGCCTACGAGCAGTACTTC.

This chain joins TRBV2 and TRBJ1-2; no definite D call. The germline V and J ends were trimmed by 1 base and 8 bases, with 14 bases remaining between them. The CDR3 runs to 14 residues. Looked up from germline, CDR1 is SNHLY and CDR2 is FYNNEI. The CDR3 DNA reads TGTGCCAGCAGTGAAGTCGGCCCCCGGGGAGGCTACACCTTC. It codes for CASSEVGPRGGYTF. Full variable domain (missing parts from reference TRBV2 and TRBJ1-2): EPEVTQTPSHQVTQMGQEVILRCVPISNHLYFYWYRQILGQKVEFLVSFYNNEISEKSEIFDDQFSVERPDGSNFTLKIRSTKLEDSAMYFCASSEVGPRGGYTFGSGTRLTVV.

The V call is TRBV3-1 (or the pseudogene TRBV3-2), the J call TRBJ2-1; possibly TRBD1 for D (5 bases). Trimming left V 1 base short and J 11 bases short, with 9 bases between. The CDR3 totals 12 residues. Germline V gene lookup returns CDR1 LGHDT and CDR2 YNNKEL (reference sequence). CDR3 in amino acids: CASSQATEKQFF. As DNA, the CDR3 is TGTGCCAGCAGCCAAGCGACAGAAAAGCAGTTCTTC.

This clone was picked up one time. The CDR3 spells CACNTGTGHVTQYF. Written as DNA, the CDR3 is TGTGCCTGCAATACCGGGACAGGGCATGTTACGCAGTATTTT. The J gene is TRBJ2-3, the V gene TRBV30; TRBD1 aligns across 9 bases. The length of the CDR3 is 14 residues. CDR1 and CDR2 (germline): GTSNPN, SVGIG (reference sequence). Germline trimming cut 6 bases from V and 8 bases from J; bases unmatched to any gene: 12.

The chain uses TRBV19 and TRBJ1-1; D might be TRBD1 (6 bases). The CDR3 is 16 residues long. With 5 bases removed from V and 1 base from J, the gap between germline ends came to 17 bases. CDR1 and CDR2 from the germline V gene are LNHDA and SQIVND (reference sequence). The chain's CDR3 is CASSVTWDNQNTEAFF. The CDR3 nucleotides read TGTGCCAGTAGTGTAACGTGGGACAACCAGAACACTGAAGCTTTCTTT.

This clone has a handful of counts. The chain recombines TRBV28 with TRBJ1-4; 11 bases line up with TRBD1. The CDR3 length is 16 residues. V trimming: 5 bases; J trimming: 5 bases; junction bases outside the gene matches: 7. Germline CDR1 is MDHEN and CDR2 is SYDVKM. The CDR3, as DNA: TGTGCCAGCAGTCCCCCTGGACAGGGGGCGAATGAAAAACTGTTTTTT. Protein: CASSPPGQGANEKLFF.

V and J are TRBV12-3 or TRBV12-4 and TRBJ2-7, with TRBD1 matching 8 bases. This CDR3 spans 13 amino acids. The V segment lost 2 bases and the J segment 4 bases; nucleotides outside the gene matches: 1. The CDR3 region is CASSLQGAYEQYF. DNA of the CDR3: TGTGCCAGCAGTTTACAGGGGGCGTACGAGCAGTACTTC.

V gene TRBV7-2 combines with J gene TRBJ2-1, with a possible D match to TRBD2 (5 bases). Between the trimmed V and J ends, which lost 7 bases and 5 bases, there was a span of 18 bases. This CDR3 region has 15 residues. Germline V gene sequence: CDR1 SGHTA, CDR2 FQGNSA. The CDR3 coding sequence is TGTGCCAGCACCGAGGTCCCTACTAGGGACAATGAGCAGTTCTTC. Translation: CASTEVPTRDNEQFF.

The CDR3 nucleotides are TGTGCCACCAGTGATCCCCGGACAGGGGAGCCCCAGCATTTT. Translation gives CATSDPRTGEPQHF. The V and J genes are TRBV24-1 and TRBJ1-5, with 9 nucleotides matching TRBD1. The CDR3 covers 14 residues. Looked up from germline, CDR1 is KGHDR and CDR2 is SFDVKD. Losses at the gene ends were 3 bases for V and 8 bases for J; bases not matched to a gene: 4.

The V gene is TRBV5-6, the J gene TRBJ2-2, with 10 bases fitting TRBD2. Per germline, CDR1 SGHDT and CDR2 YYEEEE. Trimming took 4 bases from V and 4 from J; bases not matched to a gene: 7. CDR3 length: 16 amino acids. CDR3 nucleotides: TGTGCCAGCAGCCCCGGAAGCGGGGGGGCCACCGGGGAGCTGTTTTTT. This encodes CASSPGSGGATGELFF. Using reference TRBV5-6 and TRBJ2-2 for the parts outside the CDR3, the full variable domain is DAGVTQSPTHLIKTRGQQVTLRCSPKSGHDTVSWYQQALGQGPQFIFQYYEEEERQRGNFPDRFSGHQFPNYSSELNVNALLLGDSALYLCASSPGSGGATGELFFGEGSRLTVL.

This chain links TRBV18 with TRBJ2-7, with D perhaps TRBD2 (7 bases). The CDR3 is made up of 15 amino acids. Per the germline V gene, CDR1 is KGHSH and CDR2 is LQKENI. Trimming removed 0 bases at V and 7 bases at J, with 16 bases between. The CDR3 sequence: CASSPPRGGLGEQYF. CDR3 nucleotide sequence: TGTGCCAGCTCACCACCTAGGGGGGGCCTGGGAGAGCAGTACTTC.

The chain carries TRBV7-9 and TRBJ2-2; D is ambiguous. This CDR3 is 13 amino acids long. Trimming removed 7 bases from V and 0 bases from J, with 6 bases in between. CDR1 and CDR2 (germline): SEHNR, FQNEAQ (reference sequence). CDR3 coding DNA: TGTGCCAGCACGTCCGCGAACACCGGGGAGCTGTTTTTT. It specifies CASTSANTGELFF.